This is a list of T cell receptor beta chains from one sample in a study of graft-versus-host responses after intestinal transplantation. The method was immunoSEQ multiplex PCR; TCRdb's version includes in-frame clones alone and lacks a portion of them. The repertoire consists of roughly 96,000 clones, with 90% to 95% occurring once and the leading ten covering more than 0.4%. Antigens of these TCRs are unknown. Specimen: unstimulated CD8+ T cells sorted from spleen or lymph node cells, collected before intestinal transplant. The origin of the receptors is a human donor who received an intestinal transplant. CDR3s include the opening cysteine and the closing phenylalanine or tryptophan. A D gene is named only where the DNA matches it firmly. Clone size is shown for a subset of rows, as once, few, many or a class of expanded clone.

NA,NA,TRBV2,TRBJ2-7,CATSLQVYEQYF,TGTGCCACATCGTTGCAGGTTTACGAGCAGTACTTC
NA,TRBD1,TRBV18,TRBJ1-5,CASSPRPRGEDNQPQHF,TGTGCCAGCTCACCTCGACCCAGGGGGGAGGACAATCAGCCCCAGCATTTT
NA,NA,TRBV6-5,TRBJ2-7,CASSVMDRYEQYF,TGTGCCAGCAGTGTAATGGACAGATACGAGCAGTACTTC
NA,TRBD1,TRBV29-1,TRBJ1-2,CSAMTGGGYGYTF,TGCAGCGCCATGACAGGGGGCGGCTATGGCTACACCTTC
NA,TRBD2,TRBV5-4,TRBJ2-7,CASSSPDLAGGYYEQYF,TGTGCCAGCAGCTCTCCAGACCTAGCGGGAGGGTACTACGAGCAGTACTTC
NA,NA,TRBV9,TRBJ2-7,CASSVAGGDGDPQYF,TGTGCCAGCAGCGTAGCTGGAGGGGATGGCGACCCTCAGTACTTC
NA,TRBD2,TRBV7-9,TRBJ2-5,CASSGTILQETQYF,TGTGCCAGCAGTGGGACTATACTACAAGAGACCCAGTACTTC
NA,NA,TRBV18,TRBJ2-3,CASSPQEGGDTQYF,TGTGCCAGCTCACCACAGGAGGGCGGAGATACGCAGTATTTT
NA,NA,TRBV7-9,TRBJ2-1,CASSLGPGQRLYNEQFF,TGTGCCAGCAGCTTAGGCCCTGGCCAGCGGCTCTACAATGAGCAGTTCTTC
NA,TRBD1,TRBV27,TRBJ2-6,CASSSGQFSGANVLTF,TGTGCCAGCAGCTCGGGACAGTTCTCTGGGGCCAACGTCCTGACTTTC
NA,TRBD1,TRBV5-6,TRBJ2-6,CASRGLRTGAGGANVLTF,TGTGCCAGCAGGGGCTTGAGGACAGGGGCAGGTGGGGCCAACGTCCTGACTTTC
NA,NA,TRBV6-1,TRBJ1-1,CASSEARRGPEAFF,TGTGCCAGCAGTGAAGCACGGAGGGGCCCTGAAGCTTTCTTT
once,NA,TRBV7-9,TRBJ2-7,CASSVSSYEQYF,TGTGCCAGCAGCGTGAGCTCCTACGAGCAGTACTTC
few,NA,TRBV7-6,TRBJ2-3,CASSSRSSDTQYF,TGTGCCAGCAGCTCCCGTAGCAGCGATACGCAGTATTTT
NA,TRBD2,TRBV4-1,TRBJ2-7,CASSQTTSADTYEQYF,TGCGCCAGCAGCCAAACTACTAGCGCTGATACCTACGAGCAGTACTTC
NA,NA,TRBV7-9,TRBJ2-1,CASSSGSNEQFF,TGTGCCAGCAGCTCCGGGAGCAATGAGCAGTTCTTC
NA,NA,TRBV4-3,TRBJ2-2,CASSQRRDTGELFF,TGCGCCAGCAGCCAAAGGAGGGACACCGGGGAGCTGTTTTTT
NA,NA,TRBV29-1,TRBJ2-6,CSVTGTSGANVLTF,TGCAGCGTTACAGGGACCTCTGGGGCCAACGTCCTGACTTTC
NA,TRBD2,TRBV13,TRBJ2-2,CASSSLDLSGWNTGELFF,TGTGCCAGCAGCTCGTTGGACCTTAGCGGGTGGAACACCGGGGAGCTGTTTTTT
NA,TRBD1,TRBV5-6,TRBJ2-1,CASSKAGGISYNEQFF,TGTGCCAGCAGCAAAGCAGGGGGCATCTCCTACAATGAGCAGTTCTTC
once,TRBD2,TRBV7-2,TRBJ2-7,CASSPSTSGNEQYF,TGTGCCAGCAGCCCTAGCACTAGCGGGAACGAGCAGTACTTC
NA,NA,TRBV5-6,TRBJ2-7,CANLDGHVYEQYF,TGTGCCAACCTGGATGGGCACGTCTACGAGCAGTACTTC
NA,TRBD1,TRBV6-5,TRBJ2-7,CASQNRDSAYEQYF,TGTGCCAGCCAAAACAGGGACAGTGCCTACGAGCAGTACTTC
NA,TRBD1,TRBV27,TRBJ1-5,CASSLQSGTGDNQPQHF,TGTGCCAGCAGTCTCCAATCCGGGACAGGGGACAATCAGCCCCAGCATTTT
NA,NA,TRBV27,TRBJ2-3,CASSLSGKLLSDTQYF,TGTGCCAGCAGTTTATCGGGCAAGCTGCTTTCAGATACGCAGTATTTT
NA,TRBD1,TRBV5-4,TRBJ1-1,CASSPEGQGDTEAFF,TGTGCCAGCAGCCCCGAGGGACAGGGAGACACTGAAGCTTTCTTT
NA,NA,TRBV21-1,TRBJ1-2,CASSEIPSLPRAPHGYTF,TGTGCCAGCAGCGAGATTCCCTCCTTGCCCAGGGCCCCTCATGGCTACACCTTC
once,NA,TRBV6-1,TRBJ1-1,CASSPRRGGIEAFF,TGTGCCAGCAGTCCGCGGAGGGGGGGAATTGAAGCTTTCTTT
NA,NA,TRBV7-3,TRBJ2-1,CARSGLTMRSDEQFF,TGTGCCAGGAGCGGTCTCACCATGAGATCCGATGAGCAGTTCTTC
NA,NA,TRBV7-6,TRBJ2-7,CASSLSETYEQYF,TGTGCCAGCAGCCTGAGCGAGACCTACGAGCAGTACTTC
NA,NA,TRBV12-5,TRBJ2-7,CASGLDSYEQYF,TGTGCTAGTGGTCTTGACAGCTACGAGCAGTACTTC
NA,NA,TRBV19,TRBJ1-3,CASSATGHSGNTIYF,TGTGCCAGTAGTGCCACGGGACACTCTGGAAACACCATATATTTT
NA,NA,TRBV5-1,TRBJ1-1,CASSLRGTPPNTEAFF,TGCGCCAGCAGCCTGAGGGGGACCCCACCGAACACTGAAGCTTTCTTT
NA,NA,TRBV19,TRBJ2-7,CASTLGLGGEQYF,TGTGCCAGTACCTTAGGACTGGGCGGCGAGCAGTACTTC
NA,NA,TRBV7-9,TRBJ1-2,CASSAPDSGLGYTF,TGTGCCAGCAGCGCCCCGGACAGTGGGTTAGGCTACACCTTC
NA,TRBD1,TRBV7-2,TRBJ1-2,CASSSDRVKDYGYTF,TGTGCCAGCAGCTCTGACAGGGTAAAGGACTATGGCTACACCTTC
NA,TRBD1,TRBV5-1,TRBJ2-3,CASSGQGARTDTQYF,TGCGCCAGCAGCGGACAGGGGGCGAGAACGGATACGCAGTATTTT
NA,NA,TRBV29-1,TRBJ1-2,CSVEDRVGGYTF,TGCAGCGTTGAAGACAGGGTTGGTGGCTACACCTTC
NA,NA,TRBV29-1,TRBJ2-1,CSVDRVDRAGNEQFF,TGCAGCGTTGATAGGGTTGACAGGGCGGGGAATGAGCAGTTCTTC